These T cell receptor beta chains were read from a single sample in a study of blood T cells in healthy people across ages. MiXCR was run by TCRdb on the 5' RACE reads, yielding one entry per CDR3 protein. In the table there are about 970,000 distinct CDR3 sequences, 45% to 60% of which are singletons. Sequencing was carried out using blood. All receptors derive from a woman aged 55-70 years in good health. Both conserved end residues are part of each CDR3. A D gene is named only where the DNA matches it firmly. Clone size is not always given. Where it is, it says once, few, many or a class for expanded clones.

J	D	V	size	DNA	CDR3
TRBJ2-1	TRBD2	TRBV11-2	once	TGTGCCAGCAGCTTTGACGAAGCGGGATACTACAATGAGCAGTTCTTC	CASSFDEAGYYNEQFF
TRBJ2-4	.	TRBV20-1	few	TGCAGTGCTCTTAACCGGGGGGCTGCCAAAAACATTCAGTACTTC	CSALNRGAAKNIQYF
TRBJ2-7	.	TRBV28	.	TGTGCCAGCAGTCTACGATTCTCCCATTCCTACGAGCAGTACTTC	CASSLRFSHSYEQYF
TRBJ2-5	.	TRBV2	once	TGTGCCAGCAGTCCTGACAGTTCCACAGAGACCCAGTACTTC	CASSPDSSTETQYF
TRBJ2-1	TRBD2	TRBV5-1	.	TGCGCCAGCAGCTTTTTGCTAGCGGGGTATGAGCAGTTCTTC	CASSFLLAGYEQFF
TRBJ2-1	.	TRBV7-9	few	TGTGCCAGCAGCAAACCAAGCGGAGGTAGGGATGAGCAGTTCTTC	CASSKPSGGRDEQFF
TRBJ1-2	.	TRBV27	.	TGTGCTAGCAGGCCCGACCGGGGGACTCTCTATGGCTACACCTTC	CASRPDRGTLYGYTF
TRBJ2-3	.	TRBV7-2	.	TGTGCCAGCAGCTTGAACCCGAGGACAGATACGCAGTATTTT	CASSLNPRTDTQYF
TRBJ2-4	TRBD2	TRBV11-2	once	TGTGCCAGCAGCTTACGGGGACTAGCGGAAAACATTCAGTACTTC	CASSLRGLAENIQYF
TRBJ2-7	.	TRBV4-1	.	TGCGCCAGCAGCCAAGATGAGGTTTGGGGCTACGAGCAGTACTTC	CASSQDEVWGYEQYF
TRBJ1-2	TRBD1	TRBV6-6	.	TGTGCCACCAAGACAGGGGCAGCGGGTTTTGGCTACACCTTC	CATKTGAAGFGYTF
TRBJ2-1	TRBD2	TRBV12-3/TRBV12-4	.	TGTGCCAGCAGAGGGCGGGAGAACGACAATGGGCAGTTCTTC	CASRGRENDNGQFF
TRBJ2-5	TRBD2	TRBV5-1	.	TGCGCCAGCAGCTGGGGACTAGTTCAAGAGACCCAGTACTTC	CASSWGLVQETQYF
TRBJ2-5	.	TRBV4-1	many	TGCGCCAGCAGCCCTGGCCACACACAAGAGACCCAGTACTTC	CASSPGHTQETQYF
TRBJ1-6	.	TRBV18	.	TGTGCCAGCTCGCAAGAACAGGGCGCAGATGGGGTTTCACCCCTCCACTTT	CASSQEQGADGVSPLHF
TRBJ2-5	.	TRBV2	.	TGTGCCAGCAGAAGAGGGGTGGAATTAAAGACCCAGTACTTC	CASRRGVELKTQYF
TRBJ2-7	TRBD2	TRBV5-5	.	TGTGCCAGCAGCTTAGTTCTAGCGGGCAATTACGAGCAGTACTTC	CASSLVLAGNYEQYF
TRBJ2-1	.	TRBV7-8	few	TGTGCCAGCAGCCCAACTAGGTCACAGAGCGAGTTCTTC	CASSPTRSQSEFF
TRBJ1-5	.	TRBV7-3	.	TGTGCCAGCGGCTTAGAGGCCGGACAGCCCCAGCATTTT	CASGLEAGQPQHF
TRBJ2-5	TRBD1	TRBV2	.	TGTGCCAGCAGTCGATATTACCAGGGGGCTGGGGAGACCCAGTACTTC	CASSRYYQGAGETQYF
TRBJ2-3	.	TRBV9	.	TGTACCAGCGGCGTAGATGGGGAACCGGGCCCGAGTGCGACAGATACGCAGTATTTT	CTSGVDGEPGPSATDTQYF
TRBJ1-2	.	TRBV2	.	TGTGCCAGCAAGGAGGGAGGGTACGGCTACACCTTC	CASKEGGYGYTF
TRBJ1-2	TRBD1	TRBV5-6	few	TGTGCCAGCAGCTACCGGACAGGGACAAGAAACGGCTACACCTTC	CASSYRTGTRNGYTF
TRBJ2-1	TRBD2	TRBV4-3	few	TGCGCCAGCAGCCAAGAACTAGCGGCTGGGCCAGACAATGAGCAGTTCTTC	CASSQELAAGPDNEQFF
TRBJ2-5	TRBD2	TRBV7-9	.	TGTGCCAGCAGCCTAGGGACTAGCGGCATCCAAGAGACCCAGTACTTC	CASSLGTSGIQETQYF
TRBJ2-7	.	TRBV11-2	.	TGTGCCAGCAGCTTAGAAGGGGTCAAGGTCTACGAGCAGTACTTC	CASSLEGVKVYEQYF
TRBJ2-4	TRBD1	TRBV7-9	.	TGTGCCAGCAGTCAGGACAGGGGGCCAAAAAACATTCAGTACTTC	CASSQDRGPKNIQYF
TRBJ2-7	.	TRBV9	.	TGTGCCAGCAGCCCTGGGGGGCCAAACTTCTACGAGCAGTACTTC	CASSPGGPNFYEQYF
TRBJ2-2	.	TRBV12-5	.	TGTGCTAGTGGTTTGGACCACGCGCGGGCTAGTAACACCGGGGAGCTGTTTTTT	CASGLDHARASNTGELFF
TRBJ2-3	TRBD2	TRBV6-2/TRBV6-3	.	TGTGCCAGCACCACCCTAGCGGGAGGCACAGATACGCAGTATTTT	CASTTLAGGTDTQYF
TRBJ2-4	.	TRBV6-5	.	TGTGCCAGCAGTTATGTAGGGCTAGCCAAAAACATTCAGTACTTC	CASSYVGLAKNIQYF
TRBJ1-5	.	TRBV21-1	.	TGTGCCAGCAGCAAAGGACCCCCGACGCGGAGGGGGTATAGCAATCAGCCCCAGCATTTT	CASSKGPPTRRGYSNQPQHF
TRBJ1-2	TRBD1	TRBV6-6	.	TGTGCCAGCAACCTTTCAGGGGGCGACGGCTACACCTTC	CASNLSGGDGYTF
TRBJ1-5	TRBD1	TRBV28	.	TGTGCCAGCAGCCCCCGGACAGGGGGCCCCTATCAGCCCCAGCATTTT	CASSPRTGGPYQPQHF
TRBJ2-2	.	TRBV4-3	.	TGCGCCAGCAGCCAAGAGTTGTCTAGACGCGGGGAGCTGTTTTTT	CASSQELSRRGELFF
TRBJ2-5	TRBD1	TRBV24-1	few	TGTGCCACCAGTGATACAGGGGGCGAAGAGACCCAGTACTTC	CATSDTGGEETQYF
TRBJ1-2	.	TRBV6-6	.	TGTGCCAGCAGCCCAACGGCGGGGAGAGATGGCTACACCTTC	CASSPTAGRDGYTF
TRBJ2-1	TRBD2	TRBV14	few	TGTGCCAGCAGCCAAGGGACTAGTCCGATCAATGAGCAGTTCTTC	CASSQGTSPINEQFF
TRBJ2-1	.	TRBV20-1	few	TGCAGTGCTAGAAGCGGGTATGAGCAGTTCTTC	CSARSGYEQFF
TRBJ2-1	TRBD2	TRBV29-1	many	TGCAGCTCCGAATGGGGGGGCAATGAGCAGTTCTTC	CSSEWGGNEQFF
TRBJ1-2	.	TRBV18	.	TGTGCCAGCTCGCCGGGTGATGGTGACGACTACACCTTC	CASSPGDGDDYTF
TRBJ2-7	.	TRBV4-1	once	TGCGCCAGCAGCCGTGCGGCGAGCGGAGCGGTCCTTTACGAGCAGTACTTC	CASSRAASGAVLYEQYF
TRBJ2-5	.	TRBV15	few	TGTGCCACCAGCAATAACGACAGAGAGACCCAGTACTTC	CATSNNDRETQYF